This T cell receptor beta chain was found in a study of blood T cell repertoires in COVID-19. Study summary: The United States, Italy and Spain supplied acute and convalescent COVID-19 samples. T cells, B-cell-depleted T cells, or PBMCs provided the cDNA or gDNA that served as material.

Sequenced by immunoSEQ multiplex PCR; TCRdb stores in-frame clones only, minus some. The sample holds 62,000 or so clones, approximately 88% seen once. Germline-derived CDR1 and CDR2 are MRHNA and SNTAGT. The CDR3 has 13 amino acids. V was pared by 5 bases and J by 1 base, with 8 bases between. The origin of this receptor is a human donor in a cohort sampled during active COVID-19. The chain carries TRBV6-4 and TRBJ1-1, with a tentative D call TRBD1 (6 bases). The specimen sequenced was peripheral blood. The CDR3 region is CASSQGQNTEAFF. Here the CDR3 DNA reads TGTGCCAGCAGTCAGGGACAGAACACTGAAGCTTTCTTT.